Described below is a single T cell receptor beta chain sequence and its context. The record originates from a study of shared clonotypes between healthy human individuals. Naive CD8 cells lacked CD45RO, underwent positive selection for CCR7 and left out terminally differentiated effector memory CD45RA+ cells. The assay ran at deep level. Sequenced by immunoSEQ multiplex PCR; TCRdb stores in-frame clones only, minus some. The sample carries millions of clones, approximately 95% recorded once. This CDR3 has 13 residues. Trimming stripped 5 bases from V and 4 bases from J, with 13 bases between. CDR1 is SGHTS, CDR2 YDEGEE, per germline.

The chain combines TRBV5-8 with TRBJ2-7; D may match TRBD1 or TRBD2 (6 bases each). What was sequenced was naive CD8+ T cells sorted from blood. The clonotype was recovered from a man between 18 and 29 years old in good health. This chain's CDR3 is CASRSGGAYEQYF. The CDR3 DNA is TGTGCCAGCAGGTCCGGGGGCGCGTACGAGCAGTACTTC.